This T cell receptor (beta chain) was obtained from a study of response to subunit inactivated influenza vaccine. TCRdb called the RT-PCR reads again in MiXCR, with one record for every CDR3 protein. Of about 700,000 distinct CDR3 sequences in the sample, around 13% are singletons; the top ten hold around 6.5%. CDR3 length equals 11 residues. V gave up 8 bases and J gave up 7 bases, with 12 bases separating them. Looked up from germline, CDR1 is MDHEN and CDR2 is SYDVKM. This clonotype was recorded at least ten times. The chain has TRBV28 and TRBJ2-7; D possibly matches TRBD1 or TRBD2 (5 bases each). The source is a man aged 50-60 years who received an inactivated influenza vaccine. Here the sequenced sample was PBMCs from blood, taken roughly 15 days before vaccination. The CDR3 nucleotides read TGTGCCAGCGGCAGGGAGTTGGAGCAGTACTTC. It encodes CASGRELEQYF.